This T cell receptor beta chain was obtained from a study of blood T cell repertoires in COVID-19. Study information: From T cells, B-cell-depleted T cells, or PBMCs came the material, which was cDNA or gDNA.

Sequenced by immunoSEQ multiplex PCR; TCRdb stores in-frame clones only, minus some. The table has a few hundred thousand clones, around 80% seen once. Germline V gene sequence: CDR1 MDHEN, CDR2 SYDVKM. Trimming stripped 3 bases from V and 7 bases from J, with 12 bases between. The CDR3 has 14 amino acids. This chain connects TRBV28 to TRBJ1-4; weak D call: TRBD1 (5 bases). The sample taken for sequencing was peripheral blood. The receptor's source is a woman aged 40 to 55 who had recovered from COVID-19. CDR3 sequence (DNA): TGTGCCAGCAGTTTGGGGGGGTTGGGTGAAAAACTGTTTTTT. It specifies CASSLGGLGEKLFF.